This record covers a single T cell receptor (beta chain). This clone came up once. What this receptor recognizes is not known. Qualities for individual bases were not recorded, and no much larger clone is one base off. These data originate in a study of cytomegalovirus exposure and HLA in healthy donors (dated by TCRdb to 2015 to 2018). Regarding the research as a whole: An earlier analysis of 587 of the donors reported 276 Gb of sequence data and 117 million unique TCR beta sequences obtained from about 179 million T cells. Approximately 310 gigabases of sequencing data and around 80 million unique TCR sequences made up an early release that covered fewer than 650 HLA-typed donors. The genetic ancestry cluster associated with self-reported Caucasian donors included 70% to 85% of the approximately 400 genotyped donors. The study aimed to test whether cataloging public T cell receptors could reveal signatures of past pathogen exposure. The study used immunosequencing to profile the T cell repertoires of several hundred subjects and linked those repertoires to cytomegalovirus serostatus. A separate validation cohort of roughly 130 different subjects was used in addition to the roughly 620-subject first cohort. High-throughput TCR immunosequencing, statistical association of individual TCRs with disease status, and machine learning were combined to predict cytomegalovirus infection status. A later analysis re-examined previously published TCR beta repertoires from more than 600 donors and added high-resolution HLA genotyping to investigate patterns of TCR occurrence. Rather than using new phenotypic data, the later analysis identified candidate immune exposures from TCR beta sequences and from how often those sequences occurred across donors. To decide whether each TCR beta V gene segment behaved as functional or pseudogenic, an earlier analysis of approximately 600 of the donors relied on high-throughput TCR beta sequencing. Donor age, sex, ethnicity and CMV serostatus were compiled together with the repertoire data. Genome-wide SNP genotypes for about three fifths of the roughly 670 donors were used in a later genetic analysis, which treated that subset as a discovery cohort. Every discovery cohort repertoire had been produced on one sequencing platform. HLA typing included class I and class II loci at four-digit resolution. The number of donors typed differed by locus, with about 629-640 for A, B, C, DRB1 and DQB1, 522 for DQA1, 606 for DPA1, and around 460 for DPB1. Four or five DR-DQ haplotypes were handled as single units for association and clustering, since linkage in the cohort was strong. On average, roughly 240,000 unique TCR beta nucleotide sequences were sequenced per donor among about 400 genotyped donors of the cohort, with 15% to 20% of those sequences being non-productive. The paper as a whole reports these results and caveats: Because HLA typing was unavailable for some donors at each locus, only the typed subset was used in association tests. In a later analysis, HLA-associated TCR beta chains showed more clonal expansion and lower generation probabilities than non-associated chains that were equally common. Some IMGT-functional V segments, including TRBV6-2 and TRBV6-3, could not be distinguished by the 87-base-pair reads and were therefore excluded. A total of roughly 160 TCR beta chains were listed by the study as associated with cytomegalovirus. It was suggested by the authors that the approach could potentially be generalized to other disease states and immunological phenotypes. A later analysis found that most CMV-associated TCR beta chains appeared HLA-restricted, with HLA associations seemingly driven largely by CMV exposure. A further reported finding was that TCR beta sequences accurately predicted the HLA-A and HLA-B alleles for most subjects in the first cohort. A later analysis associated 16,951 TCR beta sequences with specific HLA alleles at a false discovery rate of 0.05. Broadly in line with IMGT annotations, most TCR beta V segments showed up in productive rearrangements about 90% or about 30% of the time in an earlier analysis of some 590 of the donors. Presence/absence analyses assumed roughly uniform sequencing depth across donors, an assumption that may not hold. A group of highly shared sequence variants was considered likely to be a technical artifact of the sequencing pipeline. The classifier was reported to diagnose cytomegalovirus status with high specificity and sensitivity in both the original cohort and the validation cohort. In a later analysis, several top co-occurrence clusters were reported to appear linked to parvovirus B19, influenza, CMV and Epstein-Barr virus. V-gene and J-gene trimming of TCR beta chains was associated with a missense DCLRE1C variant in a later genetic analysis, and the association was replicated in an independent cohort. When HLA alleles, especially DR and DQ, strongly co-occurred, TCR associations were difficult to assign to individual alleles. While some public TCRs were present in many individuals, most TCR sequences turned up only very rarely across donors. The earlier analysis of around 600 of the donors excluded fewer than 20 rarely observed V segments, including chromosome 9 orphons, because counts were too low. A few of the identified cytomegalovirus-associated TCR beta chains were confirmed in vitro to be specific for cytomegalovirus antigens. The only immune exposure information available for the cohort was CMV serostatus. A later genetic analysis reported fewer N-insertions in productive TCRs among donors in an Asian-associated ancestry cluster than the roughly 700-donor mean. The cohort was sequenced for TCR beta chains only, and without alpha or paired-chain data the features that could be detected were limited. Linkage disequilibrium might explain the correlated functional status among segregating V segments, but an unknown experimental factor could not be ruled out. In a later analysis, the rate of TCR association differed among HLA loci, with DRB1 alleles having the most associated TCRs and HLA-C alleles having the fewest.

Preparation of the library involved the immunoSEQ multiplex PCR assay. For the multiplex PCR, a mixture combining 60 forward primers for TCR Vbeta segments and 13 reverse primers for TCR Jbeta segments was used. The CDR3 region of rearranged TCR beta genes was amplified from genomic DNA with a multiplex PCR assay. On the Illumina HiSeq System, the amplified TCR beta libraries were sequenced as 87-base-pair reads. Regarding the original processing steps: A later analysis tallied some 79 million unique TCR beta chains across the roughly 610 repertoires, and about 10 million of those chains were shared by two or more donors. To remove PCR and sequencing errors, raw reads were error-corrected and collapsed into unique sequences using a nearest-neighbor algorithm that merged closely related sequences. To assign V, D and J gene segments, CDR3 sequences were aligned to IMGT reference sequences. Each retained sequence needed at least a six-nucleotide match to both a V gene segment and a J gene segment. A rearrangement counted as productive if the CDR3 had no stop codons and remained in frame with V and J, and every other rearrangement counted as non-productive. Following IMGT convention, CDR3 was defined as the stretch from the second conserved V-encoded cysteine to the conserved J-encoded phenylalanine. Sequences without an unambiguous match to a single V gene segment were excluded from the earlier analysis of 587 of the donors. In an earlier analysis of approximately 610 of the donors, V segments were called functional above 56.7% productive rearrangements and were called segregating when the between-donor standard deviation exceeded 5%. A statistical classification framework was built to diagnose cytomegalovirus status from the catalog of TCR beta chain sequences. In a later analysis, TCR nucleotide sequences were compared against IMGT/GENE-DB human TR gene sequences so that V and J genes could be assigned. Using the TCRdist pipeline, a later analysis assigned CDR3 sequences along with most-parsimonious VDJ recombination scenarios. In a later analysis, each TCR beta chain was defined by its CDR3 amino acid sequence together with its V-gene family, and reads lacking a unique V-gene family were excluded. To address suspected cross-contamination and a sequencing artifact, a later analysis removed some 620 highly shared, low-generation-probability nucleotide sequences. In a later analysis, a clonal expansion index was calculated for each public chain from normalized within-repertoire ranks of inferred template counts. In a later analysis, generation probabilities were computed with a VDJ recombination model fitted to out-of-frame rearrangements, and the resulting probabilities were checked against IGoR. A later analysis scored TCR-TCR, TCR-HLA and TCR-CMV co-occurrence with hypergeometric tests, applying a repertoire-size bias correction to TCR pairs. A later analysis estimated false discovery rates by permuting HLA or CMV assignments 20 times. In a later analysis, co-occurring TCRs were grouped using DBSCAN, and TCRdist sequence similarity was added for clustering within HLA-allele-positive subsets. Repertoires with fewer than 30,000 or more than 120,000 public chains were left out of co-occurrence clustering, as were four to six repertoires with anomalous nucleotide sharing. This immuneACCESS table, as held by TCRdb, lists in-frame sequences with V and J called but not all clones. Of the missing ones, under half trace to an unresolved V gene in checked studies; the others have no known cause. The D gene and trimming were derived from the DNA, and the V and J assignments and clone size from that table. The sample records approximately 41,000 clones, approximately 84% of which are singletons. The ten largest account for about 2.5% of the sample.

CDR1 and CDR2 were assigned from the germline V gene as MDHEN and SYDVKM. The CDR3 runs 17 amino acids, cysteine and phenylalanine included. Of the read, only the CDR3 DNA is kept; its 51 bases are in frame from base 1. Between the V and J ends, shortened by 3 bases and 0 bases respectively, the junction contains 14 bases. The cohort consisted of 650 to 850 healthy bone marrow donors. At the time of sampling, all cohort members were nominally healthy, though unrecorded immune exposures were likely present. The donor tested CMV seronegative and was one of the 352 seronegative cohort members. Every donor gave a peripheral blood sample, and the peripheral blood mononuclear cells from that sample were used for TCR beta sequencing. The Qiagen DNeasy Blood Extraction Kit was used to extract genomic DNA from the blood cell samples.

Recombination linked TRBV28 to TRBJ2-2; TRBD2 could be the D gene, as 6 bases match. Sequencing was carried out using PBMCs. The TCR originated in a middle-aged man in good health and CMV-seronegative. The sequence in DNA is TGTGCCAGCAGTTTTCCCAGACTAGGATCGAACACCGGGGAGCTGTTTTTT. Protein translation: CASSFPRLGSNTGELFF.